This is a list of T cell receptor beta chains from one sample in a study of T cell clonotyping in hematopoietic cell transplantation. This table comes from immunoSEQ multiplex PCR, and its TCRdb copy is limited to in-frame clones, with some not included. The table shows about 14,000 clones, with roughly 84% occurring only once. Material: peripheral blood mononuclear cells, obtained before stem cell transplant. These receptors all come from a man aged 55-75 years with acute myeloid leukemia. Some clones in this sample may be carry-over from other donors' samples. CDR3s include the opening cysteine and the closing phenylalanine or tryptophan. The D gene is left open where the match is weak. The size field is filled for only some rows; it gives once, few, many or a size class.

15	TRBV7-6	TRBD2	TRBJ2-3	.	CASSPGGGRTDTQYF	TGTGCCAGCAGCCCGGGCGGGGGGAGGACAGATACGCAGTATTTT
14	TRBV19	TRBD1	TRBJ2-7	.	CASRRDRASYEQYF	TGTGCCAGTCGCCGGGACAGGGCCTCCTACGAGCAGTACTTC
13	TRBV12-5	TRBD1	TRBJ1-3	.	CASARGQGNTIYF	TGTGCTAGCGCGAGGGGGCAAGGAAACACCATATATTTT
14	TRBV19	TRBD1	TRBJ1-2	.	CASRTGTGGYGYTF	TGTGCCAGTAGGACCGGGACAGGGGGCTATGGCTACACCTTC
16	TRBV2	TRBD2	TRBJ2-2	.	CASGGAGGRATGELFF	TGTGCCAGCGGTGGGGCGGGCGGGAGGGCGACCGGGGAGCTGTTTTTT
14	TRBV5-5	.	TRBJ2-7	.	CASSLGVRIYEQYF	TGTGCCAGCAGTCTGGGGGTAAGGATCTACGAGCAGTACTTC
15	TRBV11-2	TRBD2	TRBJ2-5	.	CASSLGGRGQETQYF	TGTGCCAGCAGCTTAGGAGGGAGGGGCCAAGAGACCCAGTACTTC
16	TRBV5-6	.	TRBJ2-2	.	CASSLSLKEITGELFF	TGTGCCAGCAGCTTGAGTCTTAAGGAGATCACCGGGGAGCTGTTTTTT
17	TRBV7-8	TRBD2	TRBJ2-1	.	CASSLRFSGSSYNEQFF	TGTGCCAGCAGCTTAAGGTTTAGCGGGAGTTCCTACAATGAGCAGTTCTTC
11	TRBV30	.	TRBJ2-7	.	CAWSVGNEQYF	TGTGCCTGGAGTGTGGGGAACGAGCAGTACTTC
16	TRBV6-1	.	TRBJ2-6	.	CASSGQVSGGANVLTF	TGTGCCAGCAGTGGACAGGTCTCGGGAGGGGCCAACGTCCTGACTTTC
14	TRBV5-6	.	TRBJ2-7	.	CASSLAGESYEQYF	TGTGCCAGCAGCTTGGCGGGAGAGTCCTACGAGCAGTACTTC
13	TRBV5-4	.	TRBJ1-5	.	CASSSSGNQPQHF	TGTGCCAGCAGCTCCTCGGGCAATCAGCCCCAGCATTTT
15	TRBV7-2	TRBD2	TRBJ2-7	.	CASSGDTSGKYEQYF	TGTGCCAGCAGCGGAGACACTAGCGGGAAGTACGAGCAGTACTTC
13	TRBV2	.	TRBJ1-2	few	CASSGGGAYGYTF	TGTGCCAGCAGTGGGGGGGGTGCCTATGGCTACACCTTC
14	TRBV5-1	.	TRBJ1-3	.	CASSSGEVGNTIYF	TGCGCCAGCAGCTCAGGGGAAGTTGGAAACACCATATATTTT
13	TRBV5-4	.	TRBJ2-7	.	CASSPDSDYEQYF	TGTGCCAGCAGCCCTGACAGCGACTACGAGCAGTACTTC
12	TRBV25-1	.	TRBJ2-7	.	CARRILPYEQYF	TGTGCCAGGAGGATTCTTCCCTACGAGCAGTACTTC
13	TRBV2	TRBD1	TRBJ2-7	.	CASTLTGYYEQYF	TGTGCCAGCACTTTGACAGGGTACTACGAGCAGTACTTC
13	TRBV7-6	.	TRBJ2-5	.	CASSPGPRETQYF	TGTGCCAGCAGCCCGGGACCTCGGGAGACCCAGTACTTC
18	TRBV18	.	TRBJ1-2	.	CASSPLDSGRQNPYGYTF	TGTGCCAGCTCACCTTTGGATTCTGGACGCCAAAACCCCTATGGCTACACCTTC
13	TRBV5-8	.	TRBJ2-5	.	CASSLSGVETQYF	TGTGCCAGCAGCCTTTCCGGGGTGGAGACCCAGTACTTC
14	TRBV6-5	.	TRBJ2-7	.	CASSYGVGEYEQYF	TGTGCCAGCAGTTATGGGGTCGGCGAATACGAGCAGTACTTC
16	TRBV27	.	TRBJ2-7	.	CASSLLGEVGSYEQYF	TGTGCCAGCAGTTTATTGGGGGAGGTGGGATCCTACGAGCAGTACTTC
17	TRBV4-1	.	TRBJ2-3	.	CASSQEVGRGRLDTQYF	TGCGCCAGCAGCCAAGAAGTTGGTAGGGGCCGATTAGATACGCAGTATTTT
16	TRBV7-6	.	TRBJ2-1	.	CASTPLVASPPHEQFF	TGTGCCAGCACCCCCCTGGTGGCTAGCCCTCCTCATGAGCAGTTCTTC
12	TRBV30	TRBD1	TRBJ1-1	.	CAWMAGGPEAFF	TGTGCCTGGATGGCAGGGGGCCCTGAAGCTTTCTTT
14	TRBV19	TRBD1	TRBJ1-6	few	CASSVDRGGSPLHF	TGTGCCAGTAGTGTTGACAGGGGAGGCTCACCCCTCCACTTT
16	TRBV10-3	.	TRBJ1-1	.	CAISARSALTSTEAFF	TGTGCCATCAGCGCGAGATCGGCATTGACTTCCACTGAAGCTTTCTTT
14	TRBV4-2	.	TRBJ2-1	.	CASSPSGVWDEQFF	TGTGCCAGCAGCCCCTCGGGCGTCTGGGATGAGCAGTTCTTC
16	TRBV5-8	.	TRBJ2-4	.	CASRHLYQGAKNIQYF	TGTGCCAGCAGGCATTTGTATCAGGGAGCCAAAAACATTCAGTACTTC